This T cell receptor (beta chain) was retrieved from a study of blood T cell repertoires in COVID-19. On the study more broadly: Samples representing acute and convalescent COVID-19 were sourced from the United States, Italy and Spain. Sources were T cells, B-cell-depleted T cells, or PBMCs; the material itself was cDNA or gDNA.

Profiling relied on immunoSEQ multiplex PCR, and the TCRdb table lists in-frame clones only, not all of them. The sample holds some 220,000 clones; more than 65% are singletons and the top ten take 9.7%. CDR1 and CDR2 from the germline V gene are SNHLY and FYNNEI. CDR3 size: 15 residues. The ends lost 4 bases at V and 7 bases at J; junction bases unmatched: 6. The sequence derives from a man aged 50 to 60 with active or convalescent COVID-19. This chain links TRBV2 with TRBJ1-6, with 8 nucleotides matching TRBD1. The specimen was peripheral blood. The CDR3 DNA follows: TGTGCCAGCAGTGTAACCCAGGGGGCAAATTCACCCCTCCACTTT. It translates to CASSVTQGANSPLHF.